This T cell receptor beta chain appears in the sequencing data of a study of blood T cell repertoires in COVID-19. The overall study: COVID-19 samples, acute and convalescent, were from the United States, Italy and Spain.

The CDR3 covers 15 residues. V lost 4 bases, J lost 7 bases, and 20 bases lay in between. CDR1 and CDR2 (germline): SGHNT, YYREEE (reference sequence). Data came from immunoSEQ multiplex PCR; TCRdb stores just in-frame clones and leaves some out. The table includes 200,000 to 250,000 clones, around 83% detected once. The V gene is TRBV5-4, the J gene TRBJ1-1; D is perhaps TRBD1 (6 bases). The source of this sequence is a man in his forties or fifties with active or convalescent COVID-19. The sample consisted of peripheral blood. The CDR3 DNA follows: TGTGCCAGCAGCCCGGGCGGGGGCCAGTCAGTTGAAGCTTTCTTT. Its protein is CASSPGGGQSVEAFF.